This entry describes one T cell receptor (beta chain). This clonotype was counted ten times or more. Its target antigen remains unknown. No much larger clonotype is one base removed from it; base qualities were not supplied. Amplification of TCR beta CDR3 regions was carried out from RNA transcripts. For the first round of RT-PCR on the TCR CDR3, the HTBI primer set was used together with the Qiagen OneStep RT-PCR kit. A second multiplex PCR round built the libraries, followed by size selection and purification. Libraries were sequenced paired-end with 100 bp reads on an Illumina HiSeq2000. Regarding the original processing steps: SOAPnuke was used to process the raw data, removing reads that contained adapters or uncalled bases, had a mean Phred below 15, or lacked an exact match to the constant primer or identifier. COPE v1.2.5 was used to merge the high-quality paired reads, and each unique nucleotide sequence was defined as a clonotype. Clonotypes were aligned to IMGT TRBV, TRBD and TRBJ reference segments using MiTCR v1.1. The analysis was restricted to V-J combinations with a frequency above 0.0001, which together covered 99% to 99.2% of the repertoires. The TCS score was defined as F50 (clonal expansion) divided by E x V (chaos), with BLOSUM62-based TCRdist calculated between CDR3 peptides within each V-J. Welch's t-statistics and random forest reduced fewer than 600 V-J features to about 12, which were used in a naive Bayes classifier (R e1071). TCRdb reworked the public reads: Q25 trimming with fastp, MiXCR clone assembly, productive beta chains retained. Identical CDR3 protein sequences are pooled into one entry, listed with their most common genes and DNA. The V and J calls and clone size come from TCRdb's table, not from the authors' own analysis. This sample holds under 600,000 distinct CDR3 sequences; approximately 15% were observed only once. The leading ten clones occupy around 3.5% of the sample.

Ophthalmopathy patients had moderately to severely active disease, Clinical Activity Score of at least 3, NOSPECS grade of at least 4, and duration under 3 months. Patients with uncontrolled infections, other autoimmune diseases, pregnancy or lactation were excluded. Diagnoses were established on the basis of clinical symptoms, serum thyroxine and TRAb, thyroid ultrasound, and orbital computed tomography. PBMCs were isolated from 10 ml of fresh peripheral blood by Ficoll-Paque density gradient centrifugation. Trizol reagent was used to extract total RNA, and RNA quality was then checked on an Agilent 2100 Bioanalyzer. The data were obtained in a study of T cells in Graves' hyperthyroidism and ophthalmopathy (dated by TCRdb to the late 2010s). A note on the overall study: Peripheral blood samples were taken at the time of initial diagnosis, prior to any treatment. Thyroid tissue and blood T-cell repertoires from over 5 Graves' hyperthyroidism patients were also compared in the study. The 100 discovery patients were randomly split 7:3 into training and test sets. After sampling, hyperthyroidism patients received methimazole starting at 30 mg daily, and ophthalmopathy patients received high-dose intravenous methylprednisolone. Whether ophthalmopathy could be predicted prospectively was tested in an independent validation cohort made up of 18 to 20 hyperthyroidism patients plus 17 patients who later progressed to ophthalmopathy. According to the paper, TCR Vbeta CDR3 sequencing was carried out on 135 peripheral blood samples, which came from over 40 ophthalmopathy, 75 to 80 hyperthyroidism and roughly 17 progressor patients. To identify distinguishing TCR V-J signatures, a discovery cohort of 90 to 100 patients was used, comprising roughly 45 with Graves' ophthalmopathy and around 57 with stable Graves' hyperthyroidism.

V was cut back by 5 bases and J by 7 bases, leaving a gap of 18 bases between them. The germline V gene provides CDR1 SGHRS and CDR2 YFSETQ. The CDR3 spans 15 residues, from the cysteine through the phenylalanine. The kept DNA is CDR3 alone, 45 bases in frame from the first base. Results the study describes overall, beyond this receptor: In validation, the model predicted progression to ophthalmopathy with 60% to 71% sensitivity and less than 80% specificity, a median of approximately 6.5 months before onset. Sample size was not statistically predetermined, and investigators were not blinded to group allocation. In cross-validation, a model built on a 13 V-J signature told ophthalmopathy apart from stable hyperthyroidism with approximately 90% sensitivity and around 81% specificity, and in testing the same model reached 80%/75%. Blood samples also contained most of the expanded thyroid clonotypes (frequency above 0.001), which suggests that blood repertoires may reflect thyroid immune responses.

The sequence came from a woman between 40 and 55 years old with Graves' ophthalmopathy. The rearrangement joined TRBV5-1 to TRBJ1-4; the D gene is not confidently resolved. The specimen sequenced was blood. The CDR3 region reads CASRRGLGVLEKLFF. The nucleotides read TGCGCCAGCAGGAGAGGCTTGGGTGTCCTTGAAAAACTGTTTTTT.